The 8 T cell receptor beta chains given below trace back to one sample, sequenced in a study of CD8 T cells in Susac syndrome. An input of about 0.5 to 1 ug of RNA was subjected to reverse transcription using random hexamers. TCRdb fed the immunoSEQ multiplex PCR reads into MiXCR, producing one record per CDR3 protein. The sample lists about 140,000 distinct CDR3 sequences, roughly 94% occurring once. Input material: CD8+ T cells from PBMCs. The receptor source for this set is a human donor with Susac syndrome.

This rearrangement joins TRBV4-1 to TRBJ2-3; tentative D call: TRBD2 (6 bases). Germline V gene lookup returns CDR1 MGHRA and CDR2 YSYEKL. V lost 2 bases to trimming and J lost 0 bases, with 12 bases between them. The CDR3 covers 16 residues. CDR3 protein: CASSQTLASSTDTQYF. The CDR3, as DNA: TGCGCCAGCAGCCAAACTCTAGCGTCTAGCACAGATACGCAGTATTTT.

J is TRBJ1-5 and V is TRBV12-3 or TRBV12-4, with 9 positions matching TRBD1. This CDR3 is built from 16 residues. The V and J ends lost 3 bases and 0 bases, in that order; junction bases with no gene match: 3. CDR3 sequence: CASSLGQGFSNQPQHF. CDR3 nucleotides: TGTGCCAGCAGTTTGGGACAGGGATTTAGCAATCAGCCCCAGCATTTT.

This chain uses TRBV6-2 or TRBV6-3 with TRBJ2-1; TRBD2 is a possible D gene (5 bases). The CDR3 spans 16 residues. Trimming left V 4 bases short and J 4 bases short, with 17 bases between. Germline lookup yields CDR1 MNHEY and CDR2 SVGEGT. CDR3 sequence (DNA): TGTGCCAGCAGTTCCCCTCCCCTATCGGGGTACAATGAGCAGTTCTTC. As protein: CASSSPPLSGYNEQFF.

The chain combines TRBV20-1 with TRBJ2-3, with D unclear. From germline, CDR1 is DFQATT and CDR2 SNEGSKA (reference sequence). V lost 5 bases to trimming and J lost 4 bases, with 16 bases between them. The CDR3 is 14 amino acids. The CDR3 coding sequence is TGCAGTGCTCGCGACCCTCGGGTCGCAGATACGCAGTATTTT. Its protein product is CSARDPRVADTQYF.

The chain recombines TRBV13 with TRBJ2-7; TRBD2 agrees at 7 bases. The V and J ends lost 8 bases and 3 bases, in that order; junction bases with no gene match: 7. The length of the CDR3 is 13 residues. Germline V gene lookup returns CDR1 PRHDT and CDR2 FYEKMQ (reference sequence). The CDR3 is CASRSQRGYEQYF. CDR3 DNA sequence: TGTGCCAGCCGAAGTCAGCGGGGCTACGAGCAGTACTTC.

The rearrangement uses TRBV27 and TRBJ2-7; a possible D gene is TRBD1 (7 bases). The germline V gene has CDR1 MNHEY and CDR2 SMNVEV (reference sequence). The CDR3 extends over 17 amino acids. Trimming pared 9 bases from V and 2 bases from J, leaving 26 bases between. Written as DNA, the CDR3 is TGTGCCAGGAACAGGGGCTCTCTTTCCGGACTAACCTACGAGCAGTACTTC. Its protein is CARNRGSLSGLTYEQYF.

The rearrangement links TRBV7-2 to TRBJ2-3, with a possible D match to TRBD1 (5 bases). The ends were cut back, 5 bases at V and 4 bases at J, with 19 bases in the middle. CDR1 is SGHTA, CDR2 FQGNSA, per germline. The CDR3 sequence is 16 residues long. CDR3 sequence reads: CASSPYLVGAADTQYF. In DNA form, the CDR3 reads TGTGCCAGCAGCCCCTATCTGGTAGGGGCCGCAGATACGCAGTATTTT.

This sequence joins TRBV6-6 and TRBJ1-4, with TRBD1 matching over 9 bases. The germline V gene has CDR1 MNHNY and CDR2 SVGAGI (reference sequence). Losses at the gene ends were 6 bases for V and 4 bases for J; bases not matched to a gene: 6. The CDR3 has 15 residues. The CDR3 reads CASSTPDRGNEKLFF. The CDR3 bases are TGTGCCAGCAGCACACCGGACAGGGGTAATGAAAAACTGTTTTTT.